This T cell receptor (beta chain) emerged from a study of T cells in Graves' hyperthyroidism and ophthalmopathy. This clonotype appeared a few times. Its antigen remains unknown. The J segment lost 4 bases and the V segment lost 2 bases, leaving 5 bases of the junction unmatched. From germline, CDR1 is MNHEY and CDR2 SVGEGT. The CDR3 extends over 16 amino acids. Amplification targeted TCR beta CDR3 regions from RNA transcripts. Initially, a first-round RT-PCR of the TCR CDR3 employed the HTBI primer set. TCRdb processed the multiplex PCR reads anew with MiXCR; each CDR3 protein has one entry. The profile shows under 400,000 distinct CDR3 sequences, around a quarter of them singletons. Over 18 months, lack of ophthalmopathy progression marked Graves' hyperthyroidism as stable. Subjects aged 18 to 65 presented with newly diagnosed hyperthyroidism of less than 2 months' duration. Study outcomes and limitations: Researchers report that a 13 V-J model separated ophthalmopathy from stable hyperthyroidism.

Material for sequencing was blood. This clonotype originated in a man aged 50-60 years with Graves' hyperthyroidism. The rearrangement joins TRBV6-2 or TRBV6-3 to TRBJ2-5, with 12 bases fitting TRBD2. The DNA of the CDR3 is TGTGCCAGCAGTTACGGACCGGGACTAGCGGGAGAGACCCAGTACTTC. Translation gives CASSYGPGLAGETQYF.